This entry describes one TCR beta chain. This specimen comes from a study of T-cell reconstitution after alpha-beta-depleted transplantation in children. This sample's TCRbeta library carried unique molecular identifier barcodes. Each CDR3 protein is one row after TCRdb ran MiXCR on the PCR reads. The sample carries roughly 500,000 distinct CDR3 sequences, less than 35% recorded once. Trimming took 4 bases from V and 2 from J, leaving 17 bases between them. CDR3 length: 17 residues. Per the germline V gene, CDR1 is MNHEY and CDR2 is SVGAGI. Sequencing was performed on PBMCs from the stem cell graft donor, taken from the stem cell graft. The chain combines TRBV6-5 with TRBJ2-2; no clear D. This TCR was recovered from a human donor who donated a stem cell graft to a child with aplastic anemia. The CDR3, as DNA: TGTGCCAGCAGTTCCGGCCCGGACGGCGCTAACACCGGGGAGCTGTTTTTT. The encoded protein is CASSSGPDGANTGELFF.